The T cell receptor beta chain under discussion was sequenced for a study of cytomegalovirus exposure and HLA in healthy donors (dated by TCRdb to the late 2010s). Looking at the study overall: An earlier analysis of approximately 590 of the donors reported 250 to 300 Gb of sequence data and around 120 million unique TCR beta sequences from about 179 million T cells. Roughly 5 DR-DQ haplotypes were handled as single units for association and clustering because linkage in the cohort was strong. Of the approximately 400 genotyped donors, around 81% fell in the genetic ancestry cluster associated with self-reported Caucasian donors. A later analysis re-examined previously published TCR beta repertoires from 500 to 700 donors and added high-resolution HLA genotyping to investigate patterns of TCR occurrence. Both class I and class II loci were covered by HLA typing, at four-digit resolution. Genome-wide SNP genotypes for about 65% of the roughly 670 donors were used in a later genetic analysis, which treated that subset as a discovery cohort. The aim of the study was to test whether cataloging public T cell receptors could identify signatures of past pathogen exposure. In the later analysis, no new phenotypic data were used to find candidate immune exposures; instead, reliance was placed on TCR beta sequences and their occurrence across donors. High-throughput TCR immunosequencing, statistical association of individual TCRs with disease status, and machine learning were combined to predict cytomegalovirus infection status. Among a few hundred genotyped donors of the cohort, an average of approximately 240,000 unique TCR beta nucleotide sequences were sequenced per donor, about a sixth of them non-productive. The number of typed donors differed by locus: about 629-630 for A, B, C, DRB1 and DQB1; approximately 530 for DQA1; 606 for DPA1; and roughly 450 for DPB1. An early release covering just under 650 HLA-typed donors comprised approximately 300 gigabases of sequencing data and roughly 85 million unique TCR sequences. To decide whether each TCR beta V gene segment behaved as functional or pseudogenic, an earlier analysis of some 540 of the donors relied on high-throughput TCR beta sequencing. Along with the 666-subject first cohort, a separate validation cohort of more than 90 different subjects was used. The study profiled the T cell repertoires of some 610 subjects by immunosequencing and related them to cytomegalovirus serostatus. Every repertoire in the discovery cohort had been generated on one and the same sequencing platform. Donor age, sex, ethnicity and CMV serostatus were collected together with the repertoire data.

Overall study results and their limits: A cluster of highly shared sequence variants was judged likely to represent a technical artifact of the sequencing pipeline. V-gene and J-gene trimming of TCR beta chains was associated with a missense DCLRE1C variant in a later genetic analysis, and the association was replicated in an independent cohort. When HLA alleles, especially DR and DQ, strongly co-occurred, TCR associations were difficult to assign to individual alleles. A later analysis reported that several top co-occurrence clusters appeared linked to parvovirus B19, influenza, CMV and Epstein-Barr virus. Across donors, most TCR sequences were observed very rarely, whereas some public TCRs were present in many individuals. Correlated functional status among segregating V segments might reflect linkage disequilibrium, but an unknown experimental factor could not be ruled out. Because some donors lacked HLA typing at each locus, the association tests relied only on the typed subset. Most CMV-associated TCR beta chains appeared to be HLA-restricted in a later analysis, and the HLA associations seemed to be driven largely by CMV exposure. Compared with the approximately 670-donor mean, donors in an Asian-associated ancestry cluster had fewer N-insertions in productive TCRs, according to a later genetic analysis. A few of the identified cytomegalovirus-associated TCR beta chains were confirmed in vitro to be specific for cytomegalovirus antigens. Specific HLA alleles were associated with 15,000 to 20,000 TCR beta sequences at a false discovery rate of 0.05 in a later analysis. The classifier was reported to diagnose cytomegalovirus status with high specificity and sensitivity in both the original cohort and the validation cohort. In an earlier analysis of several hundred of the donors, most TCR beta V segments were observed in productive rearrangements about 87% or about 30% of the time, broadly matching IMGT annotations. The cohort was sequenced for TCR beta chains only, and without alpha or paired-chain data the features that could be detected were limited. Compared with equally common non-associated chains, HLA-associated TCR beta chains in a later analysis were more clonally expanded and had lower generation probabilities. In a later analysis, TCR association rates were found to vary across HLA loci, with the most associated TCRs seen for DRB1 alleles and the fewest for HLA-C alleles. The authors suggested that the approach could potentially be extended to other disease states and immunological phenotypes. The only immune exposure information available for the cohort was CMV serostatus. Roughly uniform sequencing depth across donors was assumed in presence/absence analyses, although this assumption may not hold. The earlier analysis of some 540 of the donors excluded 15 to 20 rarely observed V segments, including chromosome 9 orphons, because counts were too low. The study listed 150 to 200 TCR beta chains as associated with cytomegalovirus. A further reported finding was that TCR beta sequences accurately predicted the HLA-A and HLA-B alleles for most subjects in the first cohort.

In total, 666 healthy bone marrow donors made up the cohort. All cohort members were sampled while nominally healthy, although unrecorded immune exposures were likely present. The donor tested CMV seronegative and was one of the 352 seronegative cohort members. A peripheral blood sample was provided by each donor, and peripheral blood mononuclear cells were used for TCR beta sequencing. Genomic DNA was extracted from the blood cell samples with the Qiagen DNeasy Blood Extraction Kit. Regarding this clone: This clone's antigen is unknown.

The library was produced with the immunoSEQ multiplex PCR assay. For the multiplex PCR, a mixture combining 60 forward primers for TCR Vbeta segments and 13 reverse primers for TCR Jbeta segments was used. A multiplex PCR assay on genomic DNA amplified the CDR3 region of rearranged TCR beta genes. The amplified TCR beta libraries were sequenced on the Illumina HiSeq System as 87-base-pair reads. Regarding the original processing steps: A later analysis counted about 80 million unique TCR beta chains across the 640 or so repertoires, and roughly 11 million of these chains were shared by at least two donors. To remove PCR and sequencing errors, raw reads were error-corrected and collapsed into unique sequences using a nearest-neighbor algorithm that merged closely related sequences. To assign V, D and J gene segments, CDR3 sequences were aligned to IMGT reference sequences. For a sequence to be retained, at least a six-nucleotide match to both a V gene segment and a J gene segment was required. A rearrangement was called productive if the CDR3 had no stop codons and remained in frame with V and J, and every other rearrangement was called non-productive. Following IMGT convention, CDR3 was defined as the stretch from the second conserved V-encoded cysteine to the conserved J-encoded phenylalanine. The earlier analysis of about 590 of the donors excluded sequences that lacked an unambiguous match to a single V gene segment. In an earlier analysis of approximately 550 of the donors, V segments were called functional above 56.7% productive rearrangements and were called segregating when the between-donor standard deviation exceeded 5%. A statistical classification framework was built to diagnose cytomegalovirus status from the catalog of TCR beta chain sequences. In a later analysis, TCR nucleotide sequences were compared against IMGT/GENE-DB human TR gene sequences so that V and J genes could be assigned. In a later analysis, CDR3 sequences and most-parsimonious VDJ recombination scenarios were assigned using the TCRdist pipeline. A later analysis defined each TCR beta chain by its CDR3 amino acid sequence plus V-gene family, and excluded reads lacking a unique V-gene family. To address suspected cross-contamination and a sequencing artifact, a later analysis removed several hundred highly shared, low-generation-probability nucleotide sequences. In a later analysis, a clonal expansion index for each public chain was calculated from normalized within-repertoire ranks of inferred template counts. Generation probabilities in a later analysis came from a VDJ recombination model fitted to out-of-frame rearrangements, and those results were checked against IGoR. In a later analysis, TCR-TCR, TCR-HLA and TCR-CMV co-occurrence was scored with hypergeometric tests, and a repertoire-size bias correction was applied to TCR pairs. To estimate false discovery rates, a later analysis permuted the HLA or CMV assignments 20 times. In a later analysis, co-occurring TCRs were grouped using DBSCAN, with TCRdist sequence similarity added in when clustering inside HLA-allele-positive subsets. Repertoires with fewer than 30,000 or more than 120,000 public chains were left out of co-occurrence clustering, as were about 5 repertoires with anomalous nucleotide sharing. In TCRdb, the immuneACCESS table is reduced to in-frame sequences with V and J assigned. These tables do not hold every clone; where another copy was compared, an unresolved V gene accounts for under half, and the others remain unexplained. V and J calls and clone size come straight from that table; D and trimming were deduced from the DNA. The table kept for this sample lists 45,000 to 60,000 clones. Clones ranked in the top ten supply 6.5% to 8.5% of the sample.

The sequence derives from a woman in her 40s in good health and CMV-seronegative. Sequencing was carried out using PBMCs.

DNA sequence: TGTGCCAGCATGAGGACAGGGGAGGCCCCATTCGGTGAAGCTTTCTTT. Its amino acids are CASMRTGEAPFGEAFF. This sequence uses TRBV25-1 and TRBJ1-1, with 9 bases aligning to TRBD1. The CDR3 contains 16 residues, cysteine and phenylalanine counted. Only the CDR3 part of the read is kept: 48 bases, read in frame from the first base. CDR1 is given as MGHDK and CDR2 as SYGVNS, both from the germline V gene. Ends trimmed: V by 7 bases, J by 7 bases; bases unmatched to a gene: 16.